This T cell receptor (beta chain) was obtained from a study of blood T cell repertoires in COVID-19. About the research overall: COVID-19 samples collected from the United States, Italy and Spain covered acute and convalescent phases. From T cells, B-cell-depleted T cells, or PBMCs came the material, which was cDNA or gDNA.

In the original analysis: Using reference gene primer amplification, nucleated cell counts were estimated. Clones were read by immunoSEQ multiplex PCR, and TCRdb kept only the in-frame ones, dropping some. That table supplies the V and J calls and clone size; D and trimming were determined from the DNA. This sample has 310,000 or so clones, with over 70% found just once. The sequence was obtained from a woman aged 50 to 65 with acute or convalescent COVID-19. The sequencing sample was made of peripheral blood.

Here the CDR3 DNA reads TGTGCCAGCTCACTAGGACGGACAGACCAAGAGACCCAGTACTTC. Translated: CASSLGRTDQETQYF. The chain joins TRBV18 to TRBJ2-5; D perhaps matches TRBD1 (6 bases). The V end lost 4 bases, the J end lost 0 bases, and 12 bases lay between the germline ends. Per germline, CDR1 KGHSH and CDR2 LQKENI. The length of the CDR3 is 15 residues.